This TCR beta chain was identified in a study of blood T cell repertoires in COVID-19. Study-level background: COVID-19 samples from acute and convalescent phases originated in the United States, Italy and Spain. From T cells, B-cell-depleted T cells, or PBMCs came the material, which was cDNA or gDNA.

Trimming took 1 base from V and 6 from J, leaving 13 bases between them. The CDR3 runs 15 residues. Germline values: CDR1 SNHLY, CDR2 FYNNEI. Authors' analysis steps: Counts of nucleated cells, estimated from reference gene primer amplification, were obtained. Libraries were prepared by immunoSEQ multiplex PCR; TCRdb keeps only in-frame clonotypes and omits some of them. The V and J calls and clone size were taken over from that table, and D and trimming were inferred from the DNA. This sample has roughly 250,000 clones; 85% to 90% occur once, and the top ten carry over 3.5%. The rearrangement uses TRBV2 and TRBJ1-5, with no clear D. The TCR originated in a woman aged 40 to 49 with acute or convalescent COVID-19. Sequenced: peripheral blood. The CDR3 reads CASSEGVGGSQPQHF. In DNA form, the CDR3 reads TGTGCCAGCAGTGAAGGGGTAGGAGGGAGTCAGCCCCAGCATTTT.